These T cell receptor beta chains were read from a single sample in a study of PD-L1 blockade in urothelial cancer. Using immunoSEQ multiplex PCR, the repertoire was profiled, and TCRdb retains in-frame clones only, with some absent. The sample has over 75,000 clones; more than 70% are singletons. Sequenced here: PBMCs, sampled around atezolizumab (anti-PD-L1) treatment. The receptors here all came from a man aged 55 to 70 with urothelial cancer. The CDR3 runs from the conserved cysteine through the conserved F or W. The D gene is left open where the match is weak. Only part of the rows carry a size: once, few, many, or a class if the clone is expanded.

j_call,clone_size,d_call,v_call,cdr3_nt,cdr3_aa
TRBJ2-7,NA,NA,TRBV10-3,TGTGCCATCAGGGCCAGTCGGGCCTACGAGCAGTACTTC,CAIRASRAYEQYF
TRBJ1-2,NA,NA,TRBV9,TGTGCCAGCAGCGTAGAAGGGACACTATACTATGGCTACACCTTC,CASSVEGTLYYGYTF
TRBJ2-3,NA,TRBD2,TRBV7-2,TGTGCCAGCAGCTTATTAGCGGGAGGCTTAGATACGCAGTATTTT,CASSLLAGGLDTQYF
TRBJ1-6,NA,NA,TRBV5-5,TGTGCCAGCAGACGAGGCGCCAGCTCCTATAATTCACCCCTCCACTTT,CASRRGASSYNSPLHF
TRBJ1-5,few,NA,TRBV16,TGTGCCAGCAGCCAGACAGAGAATCAGCCCCAGCATTTT,CASSQTENQPQHF
TRBJ1-2,NA,NA,TRBV7-3,TGTGCCAGCAGGTTAGCACCTCCCGCGGAGGGCTACACCTTC,CASRLAPPAEGYTF
TRBJ2-5,NA,TRBD2,TRBV5-1,TGCGCCAGCAGCCTGTCGACTAGCGGGGGTAACTTCCAAGAGACCCAGTACTTC,CASSLSTSGGNFQETQYF
TRBJ2-5,NA,NA,TRBV7-3,TGTGCCAGCAGCTTAACCCCCCTAGCTCCACAAGAGACCCAGTACTTC,CASSLTPLAPQETQYF
TRBJ2-7,NA,NA,TRBV27,TGTGCCAGCAGTTTTGTGGGAGACCTCGCCTACGAGCAGTACTTC,CASSFVGDLAYEQYF
TRBJ2-7,NA,NA,TRBV18,TGTGCCAGCTCACCCGGACAGAGTCCCTACGAGCAGTACTTC,CASSPGQSPYEQYF
TRBJ2-7,NA,NA,TRBV7-2,TGTGCCAGCAGCTCCCGGGAGGAGCAGTACTTC,CASSSREEQYF
TRBJ1-2,few,NA,TRBV5-1,TGCGCCAGCAGCCCGGGAAGGGACATGAACTATGGCTACACCTTC,CASSPGRDMNYGYTF
TRBJ2-7,once,TRBD2,TRBV15,TGTGCCACCAGCAGAGATGCGGGAGGTACAGGGCAGTACTTC,CATSRDAGGTGQYF
TRBJ2-7,NA,NA,TRBV29-1,TGCAGCGTTGCGTCGGGCAGGGAGGTGGACGAGCAGTACTTC,CSVASGREVDEQYF
TRBJ2-7,NA,NA,TRBV4-1,TGCGCCAGCAGCCCCGTCTCAGGGGAGGGTACCGCTCGGGAGCAGTACTTC,CASSPVSGEGTAREQYF
TRBJ2-7,NA,TRBD2,TRBV9,TGTGCCAGCAGCGCCGGGGGGGCGGGATACGAGCAGTACTTC,CASSAGGAGYEQYF
TRBJ1-4,NA,TRBD1,TRBV5-8,TGTGCCAGCAGCTTCCGACAGGGGGGAGAAAAACTGTTTTTT,CASSFRQGGEKLFF
TRBJ2-2,NA,NA,TRBV10-2,TGCGCCACCACTAAGGGGACAAACACCGGGGAGCTGTTTTTT,CATTKGTNTGELFF
TRBJ1-2,NA,TRBD1,TRBV29-1,TGCAGCGTAGGGGACAGGGGGTTTTACACCTTC,CSVGDRGFYTF
TRBJ1-2,NA,NA,TRBV9,TGTGCCAGCAGCGTAGTTGGGGCCAACTATGGCTACACCTTC,CASSVVGANYGYTF
TRBJ1-4,NA,NA,TRBV5-5,TGTGCCAGCAGCCTTACAACTAATGAAAAACTGTTTTTT,CASSLTTNEKLFF
TRBJ2-1,NA,NA,TRBV6-1,TGTGCCAGCAGTCCGCCGGGTGAGCAGTTCTTC,CASSPPGEQFF
TRBJ1-1,few,NA,TRBV6-1,TGTGCCACCACGGGGACAAACATCCAAAAAGCTTTCTTT,CATTGTNIQKAFF
TRBJ2-7,few,NA,TRBV27,TGTGCCAGCAGTCGGGACGGGACACTACCTACCTACGAGCAGTACTTC,CASSRDGTLPTYEQYF
TRBJ2-5,NA,NA,TRBV18,TGTGCCAGCTCACCTTCGAGTGGCGGGGTGGAGACCCAGTACTTC,CASSPSSGGVETQYF
TRBJ1-3,NA,NA,TRBV5-4,TGTGCCAGCAGCTTGGCCTACGTGGGGACAACTCTCTTGGCCGACACCATATATTTT,CASSLAYVGTTLLADTIYF
TRBJ1-2,NA,NA,TRBV13,TGTGCCAGCAGCCTAATGCGAAACTATGGCTACACCTTC,CASSLMRNYGYTF
TRBJ2-5,NA,TRBD1,TRBV5-6,TGTGCCAGCAGCCCCTCTTGGGACAGGAGTGTCGAGACCCAGTACTTC,CASSPSWDRSVETQYF
TRBJ1-2,NA,NA,TRBV7-6,TGTGCCAGCAGCGGGGATGGGGGGGTCTATGGCTACACCTTC,CASSGDGGVYGYTF
TRBJ2-5,NA,NA,TRBV19,TGTGCCAGTAGTATTCGATACTTCCAAGAGACCCAGTACTTC,CASSIRYFQETQYF
TRBJ2-7,NA,NA,TRBV18,TGTGCCAGCTCACCAGGGGCGAACTACGAGCAGTACTTC,CASSPGANYEQYF